This TCR beta chain was documented in a study of shared clonotypes between healthy human individuals. The CDR3 extends over 14 amino acids. Looked up from germline, CDR1 is MNHNS and CDR2 is SASEGT. V trimming: 2 bases; J trimming: 6 bases; junction bases outside the gene matches: 3. CD45RO-negative, CCR7-selected cells formed the naive CD8 fraction, which excluded terminally differentiated effector memory CD45RA+ cells. TCRdb's copy holds only in-frame clones and misses some; the assay was immunoSEQ multiplex PCR. The data hold fewer than 1 million clones, with 90% to 98% observed a single time. The J gene is TRBJ1-5, the V gene TRBV6-1; 8 bases are a match to TRBD1. The sequenced sample was naive CD8+ T cells sorted from blood. This TCR was recovered from a man aged 25 to 40 in good health. The CDR3 DNA reads as TGTGCCAGCAGTGAAATAGACAGGGGTCAGCCCCAGCATTTT. It is translated as CASSEIDRGQPQHF.